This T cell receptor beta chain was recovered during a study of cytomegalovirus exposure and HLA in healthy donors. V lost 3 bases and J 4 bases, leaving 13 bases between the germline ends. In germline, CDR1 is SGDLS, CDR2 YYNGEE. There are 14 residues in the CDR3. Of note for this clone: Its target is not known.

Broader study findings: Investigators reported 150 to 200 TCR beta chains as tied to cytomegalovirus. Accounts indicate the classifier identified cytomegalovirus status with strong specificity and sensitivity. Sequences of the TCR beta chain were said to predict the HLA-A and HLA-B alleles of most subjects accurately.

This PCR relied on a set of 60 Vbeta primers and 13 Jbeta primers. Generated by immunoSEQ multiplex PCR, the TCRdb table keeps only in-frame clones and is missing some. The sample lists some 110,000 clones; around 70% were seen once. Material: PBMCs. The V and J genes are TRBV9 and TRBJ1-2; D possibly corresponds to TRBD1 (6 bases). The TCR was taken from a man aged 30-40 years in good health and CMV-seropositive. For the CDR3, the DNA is TGTGCCAGCAGCGGCAGGGGCTTAGCCTATGGCTACACCTTC. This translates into CASSGRGLAYGYTF.